The sequence of this T cell receptor (beta chain) was determined in a study of blood T cell repertoires in COVID-19. Study information: Samples taken during acute and convalescent COVID-19 were collected in the United States, Italy and Spain. Sources were T cells, B-cell-depleted T cells, or PBMCs; the material itself was cDNA or gDNA.

The germline CDR1 and CDR2 sequences are LNHDA and SQIVND (reference sequence). CDR3 length: 17 amino acids. J was trimmed by 4 bases and V by 5 bases; bases with no gene match: 10. Clones were read by immunoSEQ multiplex PCR, and TCRdb kept only the in-frame ones, dropping some. Here the sample spans 30,000 to 40,000 clones, roughly nine tenths being singletons. The rearrangement joins TRBV19 to TRBJ2-1; TRBD2 aligns across 11 bases. The sequenced material came from peripheral blood. The sequence derives from a woman in her twenties or thirties in a cohort sampled during active COVID-19. CDR3 DNA sequence: TGTGCCAGTAGTGCGCCTCCCACTAGCGGGAGTTACAATGAGCAGTTCTTC. Translation: CASSAPPTSGSYNEQFF.